Presented here are 5 T cell receptor beta chains from one specimen sequenced in a study of CD8 T cells in Susac syndrome. When the RNA was reverse transcribed, random hexamers were used with an input of roughly 0.45 to 1 ug. TCRdb used MiXCR to reprocess the immunoSEQ multiplex PCR reads, holding one entry per CDR3 protein. The data contain tens of thousands of distinct CDR3 sequences, 95% to 97% of them singletons. Sequencing input: CD8+ T cells from PBMCs. These receptors originate from a human donor with Susac syndrome.

The chain joins TRBV11-3 to TRBJ2-5; D may be TRBD1 or TRBD2 (5 bases each). Looked up from germline, CDR1 is SGHNT and CDR2 is YENEEA. V dropped 5 bases and J dropped 7 bases, with 23 bases sitting between them. The CDR3 consists of 16 residues. CDR3 sequence reads: CASSLHRGAPGVTQYF. CDR3 coding DNA: TGTGCCAGCAGCCTTCACAGAGGGGCGCCTGGTGTGACCCAGTACTTC.

The chain joins TRBV27 to TRBJ2-7; D ambiguous. The CDR3 is made up of 14 amino acids. V lost 3 bases and J 1 base, leaving 10 bases between the germline ends. Per the germline V gene, CDR1 is MNHEY and CDR2 is SMNVEV (reference sequence). CDR3 nucleotides: TGTGCCAGCAGTTTCTCCTTTGGGTCCTACGAGCAGTACTTC. The encoded protein is CASSFSFGSYEQYF.

CDR3 residues: CSAPDDGTFFNYGYTF. DNA of the CDR3: TGCAGTGCCCCTGACGACGGGACATTTTTCAACTATGGCTACACCTTC. The genes are TRBV20-1 and TRBJ1-2, with D tentatively TRBD1 (6 bases). The germline V gene encodes CDR1 DFQATT and CDR2 SNEGSKA (reference sequence). The CDR3 sequence is 16 residues long. The V gene lost 6 bases and the J gene lost 2 bases, with 22 bases spanning the gap.

The chain combines TRBV20-1 with TRBJ2-7; tentatively, D is TRBD1 (6 bases). The CDR3 consists of 12 residues. Trimming pared 4 bases from V and 0 bases from J, leaving 7 bases between. From germline, CDR1 is DFQATT and CDR2 SNEGSKA (reference sequence). CDR3 bases: TGCAGTGCTAAGGACAGCTCCTACGAGCAGTACTTC. Its translation: CSAKDSSYEQYF.

The genes are TRBV24-1 and TRBJ2-5; 9 nucleotides agree with TRBD1. The V and J ends lost 7 bases and 3 bases, in that order; junction bases with no gene match: 8. From germline, CDR1 is KGHDR and CDR2 SFDVKD. The CDR3 runs to 15 residues. The DNA for the CDR3 is TGTGCCACCAGCAACCCCGGGACAGGGAAAGAGACCCAGTACTTC. Translated: CATSNPGTGKETQYF.